These T cell receptor beta chains were read from a single sample in a study of graft-versus-host responses after intestinal transplantation. These receptors' antigens are unknown. The method was immunoSEQ multiplex PCR; TCRdb's version includes in-frame clones alone and lacks a portion of them. The profile shows tens of thousands of clones, roughly 96% of them singletons. The source material was unstimulated CD8+ T cells sorted from spleen or lymph node cells, sampled before transplant. The receptor source for this set is a human donor who was the organ donor for an intestinal transplant. CDR3s include the opening cysteine and the closing phenylalanine or tryptophan. The D gene is left open where the match is weak. Clone size appears in some rows only: once, few, many, or a class for an expanded clone.

d_call j_call v_call clone_size cdr3_aa cdr3_nt
. TRBJ1-1 TRBV10-3 . CAISGEGRTEAFF TGTGCCATCAGTGGGGAGGGTAGGACTGAAGCTTTCTTT
. TRBJ1-1 TRBV27 . CASSSRGWDRNTEAFF TGTGCCAGCAGTTCCCGTGGTTGGGACCGGAACACTGAAGCTTTCTTT
. TRBJ1-2 TRBV27 . CASSPVRGGYTF TGTGCCAGCAGTCCAGTTAGAGGTGGCTACACCTTC
. TRBJ1-3 TRBV11-2 . CASSFQDSIYSGNTIYF TGTGCCAGCAGCTTCCAGGACAGCATATACTCTGGAAACACCATATATTTT
. TRBJ2-5 TRBV11-2 . CASSLYQETQYF TGTGCCAGCAGCTTATATCAAGAGACCCAGTACTTC
TRBD1 TRBJ2-2 TRBV5-1 once CASSLGDRWNTGELFF TGCGCCAGCAGCTTGGGGGACAGATGGAACACCGGGGAGCTGTTTTTT
. TRBJ1-1 TRBV11-2 . CASSLVGNGGMNTEAFF TGTGCCAGCAGCTTAGTAGGGAACGGAGGTATGAACACTGAAGCTTTCTTT
TRBD1 TRBJ2-5 TRBV9 . CASSAGTGEETQYF TGTGCCAGCAGCGCCGGGACAGGGGAAGAGACCCAGTACTTC
TRBD1 TRBJ1-1 TRBV25-1 . CASSRGTAAEAFF TGTGCCAGTTCCCGAGGGACAGCAGCTGAAGCTTTCTTT
TRBD2 TRBJ2-3 TRBV13 . CASGESGGLLPGTQYF TGTGCCAGCGGAGAAAGCGGGGGGCTCCTCCCCGGTACGCAGTATTTT
. TRBJ2-7 TRBV7-9 . CASSLVRGAPYEQYF TGTGCCAGCAGCTTAGTCCGAGGGGCCCCTTACGAGCAGTACTTC
. TRBJ1-1 TRBV5-4 once CASSEGGGGGRYTEAFF TGTGCCAGCAGCGAGGGGGGAGGTGGAGGGAGATACACTGAAGCTTTCTTT
. TRBJ2-7 TRBV19 . CASRATESSYEQYF TGTGCCAGTAGGGCGACAGAGAGCTCCTACGAGCAGTACTTC
TRBD1 TRBJ2-1 TRBV4-1 once CASSQTAGTGPNNEQFF TGCGCCAGCAGCCAAACAGCCGGGACAGGGCCTAACAATGAGCAGTTCTTC
. TRBJ1-6 TRBV5-6 . CASSRDLGGYTPLHF TGTGCCAGCAGCCGAGACTTAGGGGGGTATACACCCCTCCACTTT
. TRBJ2-5 TRBV19 . CASSIGQNLQETQYF TGTGCCAGTAGTATAGGACAGAATCTCCAAGAGACCCAGTACTTC
. TRBJ2-3 TRBV30 . CAWGGGGSTDTQYF TGTGCCTGGGGGGGAGGAGGGTCCACAGATACGCAGTATTTT
. TRBJ2-1 TRBV4-2 . CASSQDSRQTYNEQFF TGTGCCAGCAGCCAAGACTCGCGTCAAACCTACAATGAGCAGTTCTTC
. TRBJ2-5 TRBV25-1 . CASSEWEGDQETQYF TGTGCCAGCAGTGAATGGGAGGGGGACCAAGAGACCCAGTACTTC
. TRBJ2-2 TRBV7-8 . CASGERGTAGELFF TGTGCCAGCGGTGAGAGGGGAACGGCCGGGGAGCTGTTTTTT
. TRBJ1-1 TRBV7-3 . CASSYGYGNTEAFF TGTGCCAGCAGCTATGGGTACGGAAACACTGAAGCTTTCTTT
. TRBJ2-5 TRBV15 . CATGRPMIEETQYF TGTGCCACCGGGCGGCCTATGATCGAAGAGACCCAGTACTTC
TRBD2 TRBJ2-7 TRBV4-1 . CASSHRTSGGYEQYF TGCGCCAGCAGCCACCGGACTAGCGGGGGCTACGAGCAGTACTTC
TRBD2 TRBJ2-1 TRBV11-3 . CASSLGPGGDNEQFF TGTGCCAGCAGCTTAGGGCCGGGGGGGGACAATGAGCAGTTCTTC
. TRBJ2-7 TRBV6-5 . CASSLSRTYEQYF TGTGCCAGCAGCCTCTCCAGGACATACGAGCAGTACTTC
. TRBJ2-7 TRBV27 . CASSSQPDSGTIYEQYF TGTGCCAGCAGTTCGCAACCAGACTCCGGGACCATCTACGAGCAGTACTTC
. TRBJ1-2 TRBV7-8 . CASSEGDSRVFGGYTF TGTGCCAGCAGCGAAGGGGATAGCAGGGTATTCGGTGGCTACACCTTC
. TRBJ1-4 TRBV9 . CASSPNRVATNEKLFF TGTGCCAGCAGCCCGAACAGGGTTGCAACTAATGAAAAACTGTTTTTT
. TRBJ2-1 TRBV9 . CASILTGTGDNEQFF TGTGCCAGCATCCTAACCGGGACTGGCGACAATGAGCAGTTCTTC
TRBD2 TRBJ2-1 TRBV19 . CASSLGLARFF TGTGCCAGTAGTTTAGGACTAGCCCGGTTCTTC
. TRBJ1-3 TRBV10-1 . CASSESGAFDSGNTIYF TGCGCCAGCAGTGAGTCAGGTGCGTTCGACTCTGGAAACACCATATATTTT
TRBD1 TRBJ1-1 TRBV29-1 . CSVFSPGQSNTEAFF TGCAGCGTTTTCTCTCCGGGACAGTCGAACACTGAAGCTTTCTTT
. TRBJ2-1 TRBV6-1 . CASKDTTAYNEQFF TGTGCCAGCAAGGATACGACAGCGTACAATGAGCAGTTCTTC
. TRBJ1-1 TRBV19 . CASRITGYTEAFF TGTGCCAGTAGGATTACAGGGTATACTGAAGCTTTCTTT
. TRBJ2-5 TRBV5-4 . CASSLAGLQETQYF TGTGCCAGCAGCTTGGCCGGACTCCAAGAGACCCAGTACTTC
. TRBJ1-1 TRBV19 once CASSIGQENTEAFF TGTGCCAGTAGTATAGGGCAGGAGAACACTGAAGCTTTCTTT
. TRBJ2-1 TRBV6-1 . CASSDGTVVYNEQFF TGTGCCAGCAGCGATGGGACCGTCGTGTACAATGAGCAGTTCTTC
. TRBJ2-7 TRBV7-9 . CASSPRLGYEQYF TGTGCCAGCAGCCCACGTCTCGGCTACGAGCAGTACTTC
TRBD2 TRBJ2-5 TRBV4-1 . CASSQDRATSGVQETQYF TGCGCCAGCAGCCAAGATAGGGCCACTAGCGGGGTTCAAGAGACCCAGTACTTC